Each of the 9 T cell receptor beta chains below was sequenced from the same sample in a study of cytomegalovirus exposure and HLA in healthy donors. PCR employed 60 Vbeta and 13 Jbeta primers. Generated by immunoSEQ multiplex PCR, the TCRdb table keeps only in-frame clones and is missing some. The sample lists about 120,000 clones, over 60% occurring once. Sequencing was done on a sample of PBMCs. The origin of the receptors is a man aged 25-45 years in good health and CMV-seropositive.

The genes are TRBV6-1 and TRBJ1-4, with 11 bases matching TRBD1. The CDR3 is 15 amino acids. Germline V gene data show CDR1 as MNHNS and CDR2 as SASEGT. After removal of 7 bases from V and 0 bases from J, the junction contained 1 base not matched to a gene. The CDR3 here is CASTGQGATNEKLFF. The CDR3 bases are TGTGCCAGCACGGGACAGGGGGCAACTAATGAAAAACTGTTTTTT.

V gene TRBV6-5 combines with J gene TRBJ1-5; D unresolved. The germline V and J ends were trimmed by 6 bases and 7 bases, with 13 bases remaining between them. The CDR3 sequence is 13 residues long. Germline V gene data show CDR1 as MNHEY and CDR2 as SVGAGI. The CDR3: CASSPGVGQPQHF. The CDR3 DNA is TGTGCCAGCAGCCCCGGGGTCGGACAGCCCCAGCATTTT.

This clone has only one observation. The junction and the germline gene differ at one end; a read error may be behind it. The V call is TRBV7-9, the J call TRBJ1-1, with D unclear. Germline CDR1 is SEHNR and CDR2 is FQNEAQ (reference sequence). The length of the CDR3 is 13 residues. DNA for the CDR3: TGTTCCAGCAGCTTAGCCAACGGGAGTAAAGCTTTCTTT. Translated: CSSSLANGSKAFF.

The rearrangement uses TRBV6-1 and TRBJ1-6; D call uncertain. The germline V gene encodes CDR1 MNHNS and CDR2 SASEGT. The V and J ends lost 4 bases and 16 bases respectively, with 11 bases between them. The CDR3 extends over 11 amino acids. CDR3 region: CASSAGLILHF. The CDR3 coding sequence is TGTGCCAGCAGTGCCGGACTTATTCTCCACTTT.

In nucleotides, the CDR3 is TGCGCCAGCAGCCCCAGTGCGGGGCTCTCCTACGAGCAGTACTTC. Translation: CASSPSAGLSYEQYF. The J gene is TRBJ2-7, the V gene TRBV4-1; a weak D match, TRBD2 (6 bases). V lost 4 bases, J lost 0 bases, and 13 bases lay in between. From germline, CDR1 is MGHRA and CDR2 YSYEKL. The CDR3 consists of 15 residues.

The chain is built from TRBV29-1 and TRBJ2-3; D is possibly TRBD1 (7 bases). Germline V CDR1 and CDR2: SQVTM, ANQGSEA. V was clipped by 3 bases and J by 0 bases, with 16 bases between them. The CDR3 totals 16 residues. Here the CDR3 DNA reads TGCAGCGTTGAGAACATACAGGGGACTAGCACAGATACGCAGTATTTT. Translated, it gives CSVENIQGTSTDTQYF.

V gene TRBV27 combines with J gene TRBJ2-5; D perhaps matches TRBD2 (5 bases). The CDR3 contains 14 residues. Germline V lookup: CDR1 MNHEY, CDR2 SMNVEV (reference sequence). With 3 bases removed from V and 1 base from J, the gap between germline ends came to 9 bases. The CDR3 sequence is CASSFRGPQETQYF. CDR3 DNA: TGTGCCAGCAGTTTCAGAGGGCCCCAAGAGACCCAGTACTTC.

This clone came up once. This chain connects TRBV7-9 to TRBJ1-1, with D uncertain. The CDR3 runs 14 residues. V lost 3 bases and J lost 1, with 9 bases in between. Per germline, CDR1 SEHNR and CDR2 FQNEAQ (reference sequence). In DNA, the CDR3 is TGTGCCAGCAGCTTTGAACTAGGGAACACTGAAGCTTTCTTT. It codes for CASSFELGNTEAFF.

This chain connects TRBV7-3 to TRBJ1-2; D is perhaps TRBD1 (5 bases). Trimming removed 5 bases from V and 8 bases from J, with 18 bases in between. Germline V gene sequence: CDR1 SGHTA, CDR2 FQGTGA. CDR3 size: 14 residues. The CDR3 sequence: CASSGTGRYSGYTF. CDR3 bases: TGTGCCAGCAGCGGTACAGGCCGATATAGCGGCTACACCTTC.